The present T cell receptor (beta chain) was sequenced within a study of shared clonotypes between healthy human individuals. The assay used deep level. Some clones are missing from TCRdb's copy, which holds only in-frame ones; the method was immunoSEQ multiplex PCR. The table has 2 million to 2.5 million clones, around 95% seen once. CDR1 is KGHSH and CDR2 is LQKENI in the germline V gene. The CDR3 is 12 amino acids. The V and J ends lost 1 base and 7 bases respectively, with 7 bases between them. The source material was naive CD4+ T cells sorted from blood. Subset described: CD45RA+ positively selected. The chain combines TRBV18 with TRBJ1-2; perhaps TRBD1 as D (5 bases). This receptor was taken from a man aged 18 to 30 in good health. The CDR3 DNA sequence: TGTGCCAGCTCACCACAGGGGATTGGCTACACCTTC. It specifies CASSPQGIGYTF.